This TCR beta chain stems from a study of vaccination effects on CD4 cells after COVID-19 (dated 2022 in TCRdb). For context, the study as a whole: Across the study, the median time from the second dose to post-vaccine sampling was 72 days (range 14 to 241). The study compared SARS-CoV-2 spike-specific CD4+ TCR repertoires before and after mRNA vaccination in COVID-19 convalescent patients and infection-naive vaccine recipients. A total of over nine COVID-19 convalescent patients and a handful of SARS-CoV-2-naive healthy vaccine recipients were included in the full study. Cultures from other donors in the study were sequenced with the Oncomine TCR Beta short-read assay on an Illumina iSeq 100. Study-wide conclusions, independent of this receptor: Among healthy vaccine recipients, nearly all vaccine-induced clones were SARS-CoV-2 mono-reactive, and only 1 of 255 was cross-reactive with common cold coronaviruses. Only a small number of convalescent patients were included, and no early post-infection timepoints were available, which limited the study. Clones induced by infection and clones induced by vaccination both contracted markedly at late timepoints after vaccination, which fits with T cell responses waning over time.

In the ViraFEST assay, PBMC were stimulated with viral peptide pools, and TCR sequencing was then used to find antigen-specific CD4+ T cell clonotypes based on their expansion. After around 11 days of culture, CD4+ T cells were isolated with the EasySep CD4+ T cell isolation kit. Each participant received two doses of an mRNA SARS-CoV-2 vaccine, either BNT162b2 or mRNA-1273. Healthy vaccine recipients had no prior SARS-CoV-2 infection, confirmed by negative nucleocapsid antibodies before and after vaccination. Each well held two million PBMC cultured in IMDM containing roughly 5% human AB serum, 8 to 10 IU/ml IL-2 and gentamicin, along with about 10 ug/ml peptides. Half of the culture medium was replaced with fresh IL-2-containing medium on days 3 and 7. Unless otherwise noted, each peptide stimulation condition was cultured in triplicate wells. Using Ficoll-Paque Plus gradient centrifugation, PBMC were separated from whole blood and then either used fresh or cryopreserved at -140C. The overlapping peptide pools covered the spike proteins of SARS-CoV-2 and of the common cold coronaviruses HCoV-NL63, HCoV-OC43 and HCoV-229E. The QIAamp micro DNA kit was used to extract genomic DNA from the cultured CD4+ T cells.

The CDR3, cysteine through phenylalanine, is 15 amino acids long. The sequence is cut down to CDR3 DNA, 45 bases in frame from base 1. Trimming at the junction amounts to 1 base on V and 3 bases on J, and the germline ends lie 14 bases apart. The germline V gene (reference sequence) sets CDR1 to GTSNPN and CDR2 to SVGIG. In the case of this clone: Its antigen remains unidentified. Qualities for individual bases were not recorded, and no much larger clone is one base off.

Library preparation employed the immunoSEQ multiplex PCR assay. TCR beta CDR3 sequencing was performed on DNA from the cultured, isolated CD4+ T cells. Turning to the authors' computational methods: Non-productive TCR sequences were discarded, and reads were trimmed to the CDR3 region, with only CDR3s of 7 or more amino acids retained. Antigen-specific clonotypes were identified with the MANAFEST web app by comparing expansion in peptide wells against reference cultures. Positive clones required FDR<0.05 expansion versus reference and all other wells, odds ratio above 5, and frequency above 0.1% in two replicate wells. Clonotypes significantly expanded in SARS-CoV-2 spike wells and in at least one common cold coronavirus spike condition were defined as cross-reactive. CDR3 similarity was assessed by Levenshtein distance with the stringdist R package, and unrooted trees were built with ape in R 3.6.1. TCRdb took this table from immuneACCESS and kept in-frame rearrangements with V and J called. Such tables lack part of the clones; where checked against another copy, unresolved V genes explain under half of the gap, and the rest is unexplained. Clone size and V and J calls were adopted from that table, with D and trimming inferred from the DNA. The sample table contains 15,000 to 20,000 clones; only one count was recorded for roughly three quarters of them. The top ten clones comprise approximately 17% of the sample.

The sequence came from a human donor who received a COVID-19 vaccine. Sample: CD4+ T cells from PBMCs cultured with HCoV-NL63 spike peptides, taken after COVID-19 vaccination. The cell subset or site label, as the study defines it: HCoV-NL63 spike overlapping peptide pool stimulation. The V and J genes are TRBV30 and TRBJ2-3; TRBD2 is perhaps the D gene, given 6 matching bases. The DNA sequence is given as TGTGCCTGGAGTGGTGGGTTCGGAGGGACAGATACGCAGTATTTT. It specifies CAWSGGFGGTDTQYF.